These T cell receptor beta chains were read from a single sample in a study of T-cell reconstitution after alpha-beta-depleted transplantation in children. TCRdb called the PCR reads again in MiXCR, with one record for every CDR3 protein. Among 450,000 to 700,000 distinct CDR3 sequences listed, over 20% were seen once. This specimen consisted of PBMCs, obtained before TCRalphabeta/CD19-depleted stem cell transplant. Source of these receptors: a boy under two years old with Wiskott-Aldrich syndrome, due to receive a stem cell transplant. Both conserved end residues are part of each CDR3. The D gene is left open where the match is weak. Only some rows state a clone size, as once, few, many or a class for expanded clones.

D gene: -
clone size: -
J gene: TRBJ2-1
V gene: TRBV12-5
CDR3 protein: CASGLPASPKQFF
CDR3 DNA: TGTGCTAGTGGTTTGCCAGCGAGCCCTAAGCAGTTCTTC

D gene: -
clone size: -
J gene: TRBJ1-1
V gene: TRBV12-3/TRBV12-4
CDR3 protein: CASRKPGLMNTEAFF
CDR3 DNA: TGTGCCAGCAGGAAACCCGGATTAATGAACACTGAAGCTTTCTTT

D gene: TRBD2
clone size: -
J gene: TRBJ2-7
V gene: TRBV10-3
CDR3 protein: CAISETSGGYEQYF
CDR3 DNA: TGTGCCATCAGTGAAACTAGCGGGGGCTACGAGCAGTACTTC

D gene: -
clone size: -
J gene: TRBJ2-1
V gene: TRBV12-3/TRBV12-4
CDR3 protein: CASRPPGLRGNEQFF
CDR3 DNA: TGTGCCAGCAGACCCCCGGGCCTCCGGGGGAATGAGCAGTTCTTC

D gene: -
clone size: -
J gene: TRBJ1-4
V gene: TRBV2
CDR3 protein: CASTQNRGEKLFF
CDR3 DNA: TGTGCCAGCACCCAAAACAGAGGGGAAAAACTGTTTTTT

D gene: TRBD2
clone size: few
J gene: TRBJ2-7
V gene: TRBV6-5
CDR3 protein: CASSLLLAGEPYEQYF
CDR3 DNA: TGTGCCAGCAGTTTGCTACTAGCGGGAGAACCCTACGAGCAGTACTTC

D gene: -
clone size: few
J gene: TRBJ2-7
V gene: TRBV19
CDR3 protein: CASRDGFGEQYF
CDR3 DNA: TGTGCCAGTAGGGACGGCTTCGGCGAGCAGTACTTC

D gene: -
clone size: -
J gene: TRBJ2-6
V gene: TRBV30
CDR3 protein: CAWSPGANVLTF
CDR3 DNA: TGTGCCTGGAGCCCTGGGGCCAACGTCCTGACTTTC

D gene: -
clone size: -
J gene: TRBJ2-3
V gene: TRBV5-1
CDR3 protein: CASRWTFPRDTQYF
CDR3 DNA: TGCGCCAGCAGGTGGACGTTTCCTCGAGATACGCAGTATTTT

D gene: -
clone size: -
J gene: TRBJ2-2
V gene: TRBV7-6
CDR3 protein: CASSLELTGELFF
CDR3 DNA: TGTGCCAGCAGCTTAGAGCTCACCGGGGAGCTGTTTTTT

D gene: TRBD1
clone size: -
J gene: TRBJ2-1
V gene: TRBV4-2
CDR3 protein: CASSQDGDRIHNEQFF
CDR3 DNA: TGTGCCAGCAGCCAAGACGGGGACAGAATTCACAATGAGCAGTTCTTC

D gene: TRBD2
clone size: few
J gene: TRBJ2-1
V gene: TRBV5-1
CDR3 protein: CASSLSSGRALGEQFF
CDR3 DNA: TGCGCCAGCAGCCTATCGAGCGGGAGGGCCTTGGGTGAGCAGTTCTTC

D gene: -
clone size: -
J gene: TRBJ1-5
V gene: TRBV20-1
CDR3 protein: CSAREERTWRDQPQHF
CDR3 DNA: TGCAGTGCTAGAGAAGAAAGGACTTGGAGGGATCAGCCCCAGCATTTT

D gene: TRBD2
clone size: -
J gene: TRBJ2-1
V gene: TRBV7-9
CDR3 protein: CASSLSLAGLANEQFF
CDR3 DNA: TGTGCCAGCAGCTTAAGCTTAGCGGGATTAGCGAATGAGCAGTTCTTC

D gene: -
clone size: -
J gene: TRBJ2-2
V gene: TRBV20-1
CDR3 protein: CSARGVGELFF
CDR3 DNA: TGCAGTGCTAGAGGGGTCGGGGAGCTGTTTTTT

D gene: TRBD2
clone size: -
J gene: TRBJ2-1
V gene: TRBV19
CDR3 protein: CASSESGIARNEQFF
CDR3 DNA: TGTGCCAGTAGTGAGAGCGGGATAGCTAGGAATGAGCAGTTCTTC

D gene: TRBD1
clone size: few
J gene: TRBJ1-1
V gene: TRBV29-1
CDR3 protein: CSVGQGASTEAFF
CDR3 DNA: TGCAGCGTTGGACAGGGGGCGAGCACTGAAGCTTTCTTT

D gene: -
clone size: many
J gene: TRBJ2-3
V gene: TRBV3-1
CDR3 protein: CASSQGGTDTQYF
CDR3 DNA: TGTGCCAGCAGCCAGGGGGGCACAGATACGCAGTATTTT

D gene: -
clone size: few
J gene: TRBJ2-1
V gene: TRBV18
CDR3 protein: CASSDKTLSYNEQFF
CDR3 DNA: TGTGCCAGCTCAGACAAGACTCTCTCCTACAATGAGCAGTTCTTC

D gene: -
clone size: -
J gene: TRBJ2-7
V gene: TRBV10-3
CDR3 protein: CAILKGVDYEQYF
CDR3 DNA: TGTGCCATCTTGAAGGGTGTTGACTACGAGCAGTACTTC

D gene: -
clone size: few
J gene: TRBJ1-1
V gene: TRBV5-1
CDR3 protein: CASSLGARDTEAFF
CDR3 DNA: TGCGCCAGCAGCTTGGGGGCGAGGGACACTGAAGCTTTCTTT

D gene: TRBD1
clone size: -
J gene: TRBJ2-4
V gene: TRBV2
CDR3 protein: CASRDRGNIQYF
CDR3 DNA: TGTGCCAGCCGGGACAGGGGGAACATTCAGTACTTC

D gene: -
clone size: -
J gene: TRBJ2-7
V gene: TRBV7-9
CDR3 protein: CASSLGQGHSYEQYF
CDR3 DNA: TGTGCCAGCAGCTTAGGTCAGGGGCACTCCTACGAGCAGTACTTC

D gene: -
clone size: few
J gene: TRBJ2-5
V gene: TRBV29-1
CDR3 protein: CSVEKFGRGYETQYF
CDR3 DNA: TGCAGCGTTGAGAAATTCGGTCGGGGCTATGAGACCCAGTACTTC

D gene: -
clone size: few
J gene: TRBJ1-1
V gene: TRBV20-1
CDR3 protein: CSAPNRLGNTEAFF
CDR3 DNA: TGCAGTGCCCCCAACAGGTTGGGTAACACTGAAGCTTTCTTT

D gene: TRBD2
clone size: -
J gene: TRBJ2-1
V gene: TRBV4-1
CDR3 protein: CASSQVWTSGYNEQFF
CDR3 DNA: TGCGCCAGCAGCCAAGTTTGGACTAGCGGTTACAATGAGCAGTTCTTC

D gene: -
clone size: few
J gene: TRBJ2-7
V gene: TRBV2
CDR3 protein: CASRRDRDSYEQYF
CDR3 DNA: TGTGCCAGCAGGCGGGACCGTGATTCCTACGAGCAGTACTTC

D gene: -
clone size: -
J gene: TRBJ1-3
V gene: TRBV10-3
CDR3 protein: CAISESRNTIYF
CDR3 DNA: TGTGCCATCAGTGAGTCGCGGAACACCATATATTTT

D gene: -
clone size: -
J gene: TRBJ2-1
V gene: TRBV5-1
CDR3 protein: CASSSERGLKAWGEQFF
CDR3 DNA: TGCGCCAGCAGCTCGGAACGAGGACTAAAAGCCTGGGGTGAGCAGTTCTTC

D gene: -
clone size: -
J gene: TRBJ2-6
V gene: TRBV20-1
CDR3 protein: CSARPTSGANVLTF
CDR3 DNA: TGCAGTGCTAGACCAACCTCTGGGGCCAACGTCCTGACTTTC

D gene: TRBD2
clone size: few
J gene: TRBJ2-3
V gene: TRBV2
CDR3 protein: CASSVRLAARTDTQYF
CDR3 DNA: TGTGCCAGCAGTGTAAGACTAGCGGCCCGCACAGATACGCAGTATTTT

D gene: TRBD2
clone size: -
J gene: TRBJ2-7
V gene: TRBV11-2
CDR3 protein: CASSFTGLAVVYEQYF
CDR3 DNA: TGTGCCAGCAGCTTTACGGGACTAGCGGTTGTCTACGAGCAGTACTTC

D gene: -
clone size: few
J gene: TRBJ2-7
V gene: TRBV10-3
CDR3 protein: CAISDGGVGYEQYF
CDR3 DNA: TGTGCCATCAGTGACGGCGGAGTGGGTTACGAGCAGTACTTC